These T cell receptor beta chains were read from a single sample in a study of blood T cell repertoires in COVID-19. Here immunoSEQ multiplex PCR was the method, and the copy in TCRdb shows in-frame clones only, minus some. The repertoire holds roughly 56,000 clones, with around nine tenths as singletons. The material sequenced was peripheral blood. The receptors shown here come from a man aged 50 to 60 with active COVID-19. Each CDR3 is given with its conserved first and last residue. Each record gives: V gene, J gene, CDR3 protein.

V: TRBV6-6
J: TRBJ1-1
CDR3: CASSPQPNTEAFF

V: TRBV7-2
J: TRBJ1-5
CDR3: CASSLERGNQPQHF

V: TRBV6-6
J: TRBJ1-4
CDR3: CASSSGGSSNEKLFF

V: TRBV5-1
J: TRBJ2-3
CDR3: CASSLATGAMSDTQYF

V: TRBV13
J: TRBJ2-7
CDR3: CASSLGRTSGTYEQYF

V: TRBV11-2
J: TRBJ2-1
CDR3: CASSPVRGSSYNEQFF

V: TRBV19
J: TRBJ2-7
CDR3: CASTPGQGPYEQYF

V: TRBV5-1
J: TRBJ1-1
CDR3: CASTDTTANTEAFF

V: TRBV2
J: TRBJ2-2
CDR3: CASHATGGNTGELFF

V: TRBV3-1/TRBV3-2
J: TRBJ2-3
CDR3: CASSRPGLGTDTQYF

V: TRBV19
J: TRBJ1-2
CDR3: CASSIDQGRYGYTF

V: TRBV11-2
J: TRBJ2-1
CDR3: CASSRGGRDNEQFF

V: TRBV12-3/TRBV12-4
J: TRBJ1-6
CDR3: CASSLRNSPLHF

V: TRBV7-2
J: TRBJ1-2
CDR3: CASSLAAQGGGAGGYTF

V: TRBV11-2
J: TRBJ2-2
CDR3: CASSLPRDFNTGELFF

V: TRBV2
J: TRBJ1-1
CDR3: CASSKERGEAFF

V: TRBV12-3/TRBV12-4
J: TRBJ2-7
CDR3: CASGTGAAYEQYF

V: TRBV10-1
J: TRBJ2-1
CDR3: CASSESRTSGGFDEQFF

V: TRBV5-8
J: TRBJ1-4
CDR3: CASSPLDRGLEKLFF

V: TRBV14
J: TRBJ2-3
CDR3: CASSHPGQGTDTQYF

V: TRBV5-6
J: TRBJ1-5
CDR3: CASSFGTGHQPQHF

V: TRBV3-1/TRBV3-2
J: TRBJ2-5
CDR3: CASSQDMGAGSETQYF

V: TRBV7-8
J: TRBJ2-3
CDR3: CASSQGQGNTQYF

V: TRBV27
J: TRBJ2-2
CDR3: CASSLWSFAGANTGELFF

V: TRBV7-9
J: TRBJ2-3
CDR3: CASTGTGSTDTQYF

V: TRBV11-2
J: TRBJ1-3
CDR3: CASSPGTDASYSGNTIYF

V: TRBV5-1
J: TRBJ2-1
CDR3: CASSGIEAYNEQFF

V: TRBV3-1/TRBV3-2
J: TRBJ2-6
CDR3: CASTVWGLSSGANVLTF